These 28 T cell receptor beta chains were sequenced from one sample in a study of T-cell memory formation after mild COVID-19. TCRdb ran MiXCR on the 5' RACE reads and lists one entry per CDR3 protein. The table includes 450,000 or so distinct CDR3 sequences, 20% to 25% detected once. The material sequenced was PBMCs or a T cell subset sorted from them (not recorded which). The source of these receptors is an adult woman who had mild COVID-19 (a few samples of this study predate the infection). Cell type and time point are not known.

The table lists this clonotype with many counts. This chain uses TRBV27 with TRBJ1-5; D call uncertain. This CDR3 region has 15 residues. The V and J ends lost 0 bases and 5 bases respectively, with 11 bases between them. Germline CDR1 MNHEY, CDR2 SMNVEV (reference sequence). In nucleotides, the CDR3 is TGTGCCAGCAGTTTATCGGTGCCTCGGTATCAGCCCCAGCATTTT. Its protein product is CASSLSVPRYQPQHF.

This clonotype came up a few times. V gene TRBV7-2 combines with J gene TRBJ2-1; D possibly corresponds to TRBD2 (6 bases). Germline V gene sequence: CDR1 SGHTA, CDR2 FQGNSA. V dropped 4 bases and J dropped 8 bases, with 24 bases sitting between them. The CDR3 is 17 residues long. The CDR3 sequence is CASSSLEGRTRVDEQFF. In DNA form, the CDR3 reads TGTGCCAGCAGCTCACTGGAGGGCCGAACAAGGGTCGATGAGCAGTTCTTC.

This clonotype was found a few times. V gene TRBV29-1 combines with J gene TRBJ2-3, with unresolved D. The CDR3 sequence is 11 residues long. Deletions cut 6 bases from V and 2 bases from J, with 6 bases between. The germline V gene has CDR1 SQVTM and CDR2 ANQGSEA. The CDR3 sequence: CSVEPTDTQYF. CDR3 sequence (DNA): TGCAGCGTAGAGCCCACAGATACGCAGTATTTT.

This clonotype was observed a few times. The chain joins TRBV7-2 to TRBJ1-5, with D unclear. This CDR3 spans 14 amino acids. V lost 6 bases and J 6 bases, leaving 15 bases between the germline ends. The V gene's germline CDR1 is SGHTA and CDR2 FQGNSA. CDR3 DNA sequence: TGTGCCAGCAGTTCCAACAGTTTTGGTCAGCCCCAGCATTTT. Translated: CASSSNSFGQPQHF.

The rearrangement uses TRBV6-2 or TRBV6-3 and TRBJ2-1, with no clear D. Per the germline V gene, CDR1 is MNHEY and CDR2 is SVGEGT. The CDR3 loop spans 13 amino acids. Trimming removed 2 bases at V and 10 bases at J, with 12 bases between. Here the CDR3 DNA reads TGTGCCAGCAGTTACGTGACACACCGCGAGCAGTTCTTC. Its translation is CASSYVTHREQFF.

In this sample, this clonotype turned up a few times. The rearrangement joins TRBV4-1 to TRBJ1-1, with no clear D. The CDR3 is 14 residues long. Deletions cut 1 base from V and 1 base from J, with 7 bases between. CDR1 is MGHRA, CDR2 YSYEKL, per germline. CDR3 sequence reads: CASSQVEGNTEAFF. The CDR3 DNA reads TGCGCCAGCAGCCAAGTCGAGGGGAACACTGAAGCTTTCTTT.

The chain joins TRBV6-5 to TRBJ1-1; D gene ambiguous. The CDR3 covers 17 residues. CDR1 MNHEY and CDR2 SVGAGI come from the germline V gene. Trimming left V 2 bases short and J 0 bases short, with 16 bases between. The CDR3 nucleotides are TGTGCCAGCAGTTACACCCGCGCAGGCTCCATGAACACTGAAGCTTTCTTT. This gives the protein CASSYTRAGSMNTEAFF.

This clonotype was seen many times. This chain links TRBV20-1 with TRBJ2-3; no clear D. V lost 2 bases and J lost 0, with 6 bases in between. The CDR3 is 13 residues long. Germline V gives CDR1 DFQATT, CDR2 SNEGSKA (reference sequence). CDR3 sequence: CSARHQSTDTQYF. The CDR3 nucleotides read TGCAGTGCTAGACACCAGAGCACAGATACGCAGTATTTT.

This clonotype occurred a few times. This chain links TRBV12-3 or TRBV12-4 with TRBJ2-1, with 9 bases aligning to TRBD2. V shed 3 bases, J shed 7 bases, and the junction held 7 bases outside the gene matches. The CDR3 is 15 amino acids. The CDR3 DNA reads TGTGCCAGCAGTTTTGGTAGCGGGAGAAGGAATGAGCAGTTCTTC. Amino acids: CASSFGSGRRNEQFF.

This clonotype was seen just once. V is TRBV5-1 and J is TRBJ1-3; D not certain. The germline gives CDR1 SGHRS, CDR2 YFSETQ. This CDR3 spans 18 amino acids. Trimming shortened V by 2 bases and J by 2 bases, and 20 bases separated the two germline ends. CDR3 sequence reads: CASSLGPHGVRTGNTIYF. In nucleotides, the CDR3 is TGCGCCAGCAGCTTAGGACCCCACGGGGTTCGCACTGGAAACACCATATATTTT.

In its sample, this clonotype was seen a few times. This chain links TRBV5-1 with TRBJ2-2; 10 bases map to TRBD1. The V segment lost 0 bases and the J segment 7 bases; nucleotides outside the gene matches: 3. The germline CDR1 and CDR2 sequences are SGHRS and YFSETQ. The CDR3 has 15 amino acids. The CDR3, as DNA: TGCGCCAGCAGCTTGGGACAGGGGGCTATCGGGGAGCTGTTTTTT. Translating gives CASSLGQGAIGELFF.

The V and J genes are TRBV10-3 and TRBJ2-7; no reliable D call. Germline V gene lookup returns CDR1 ENHRY and CDR2 SYGVKD. The V end was cut by 0 bases, the J end by 2 bases, with 11 bases between. The CDR3 runs 15 residues. CDR3 nucleotide sequence: TGTGCCATCAGTGAGTCGACGGTCAAGCCCTACGAGCAGTACTTC. Its protein is CAISESTVKPYEQYF.

CDR3 sequence (DNA): TGTGCCAGCAGCCAGAAATTGAGACTGAACAATGCCGGGGAGCTGTTTTTT. It translates to CASSQKLRLNNAGELFF. The chain uses TRBV4-2 and TRBJ2-2, with D hard to call. Trimming shortened V by 3 bases and J by 6 bases, and 20 bases separated the two germline ends. The germline CDR1 and CDR2 sequences are LGHNA and YNFKEQ. The CDR3 totals 17 residues.

This clonotype has a handful of counts. The rearrangement uses TRBV5-5 and TRBJ2-7, with 7 bases matching TRBD2. Germline V lookup: CDR1 SGHKS, CDR2 YYEKEE (reference sequence). This CDR3 contains 13 residues. V was clipped by 0 bases and J by 4 bases; unmatched bases: 1. The CDR3 sequence is CASSLGTRYEQYF. The CDR3 nucleotides read TGTGCCAGCAGCTTGGGGACTAGGTACGAGCAGTACTTC.

V and J are TRBV2 and TRBJ2-1, with 9 bases matching TRBD2. The V gene end was trimmed by 10 bases and the J gene end by 2 bases; junction bases not matched to a gene: 6. The CDR3 sequence is 14 residues long. Germline V gene lookup returns CDR1 SNHLY and CDR2 FYNNEI. The CDR3 is CATLAGEAYNEQFF. CDR3 DNA: TGTGCCACCTTAGCGGGAGAGGCCTACAATGAGCAGTTCTTC.

This clonotype has just a few counts. This chain links TRBV3-1 with TRBJ2-3, with 9 bases fitting TRBD1. Germline trimming cut 0 bases from V and 4 bases from J; bases unmatched to any gene: 2. CDR3 length: 15 amino acids. Germline CDR1 reads LGHDT; CDR2 reads YNNKEL (reference sequence). CDR3 loop: CASSQDGTGSDTQYF. CDR3 DNA: TGTGCCAGCAGCCAAGATGGGACAGGGTCAGATACGCAGTATTTT.

This clonotype was seen more than once but under ten times. This chain connects TRBV29-1 to TRBJ2-5; 7 bases map to TRBD2. V was pared by 4 bases and J by 4 bases, with 12 bases of the junction left unmatched. This CDR3 has 15 residues. Germline V gene lookup returns CDR1 SQVTM and CDR2 ANQGSEA. CDR3 nucleotide sequence: TGCAGCGTTGTGGAGGGACTATGGGCTGGAGAGACCCAGTACTTC. This sequence encodes CSVVEGLWAGETQYF.

A few counts support this clonotype. The chain has TRBV12-3 or TRBV12-4 and TRBJ2-1, with 10 positions matching TRBD2. The CDR3 spans 14 residues. The trim removed 3 bases at V and 10 bases at J, leaving 6 bases unmatched. The CDR3 nucleotides read TGTGCCAGCAGTTTCCTAGCGGGAGAGAGCGAGCAGTTCTTC. Protein: CASSFLAGESEQFF.

This chain connects TRBV27 to TRBJ2-7, with a possible D match to TRBD2 (5 bases). This CDR3 region has 15 residues. The V end was cut by 2 bases, the J end by 0 bases, with 11 bases between. The germline V gene encodes CDR1 MNHEY and CDR2 SMNVEV (reference sequence). The CDR3 protein is CASSLAGSSSYEQYF. Written as DNA, the CDR3 is TGTGCCAGCAGTTTAGCGGGCTCGAGCTCCTACGAGCAGTACTTC.

This rearrangement joins TRBV24-1 to TRBJ2-2; 10 bases map to TRBD1. There are 17 residues in the CDR3. V lost 4 bases to trimming and J lost 3 bases; unmatched junction nucleotides: 7. In germline, CDR1 is KGHDR, CDR2 SFDVKD. The CDR3 coding sequence is TGTGCCACCAGTGACCCGGGACAGGGGCATTACACCGGGGAGCTGTTTTTT. Amino acid sequence: CATSDPGQGHYTGELFF.

The chain joins TRBV12-5 to TRBJ1-1, with D tentatively TRBD1 (5 bases). Germline-derived CDR1 and CDR2 are LGHNT and FRNRAP. The CDR3 is made up of 15 amino acids. Trimming stripped 6 bases from V and 3 bases from J, with 17 bases between. As DNA, the CDR3 is TGTGCTAGTGGGGTCACCAGGGTTGAGGACACTGAAGCTTTCTTT. It encodes CASGVTRVEDTEAFF.

This clonotype showed up just a few times. The chain has TRBV19 and TRBJ1-1, with D perhaps matching TRBD1 (6 bases). This CDR3 contains 14 residues. The ends were cut back, 4 bases at V and 2 bases at J, with 11 bases in the middle. Germline CDR1 is LNHDA and CDR2 is SQIVND (reference sequence). The CDR3 nucleotides are TGTGCCAGTAGTAGACAGGCGTTTAACACTGAAGCTTTCTTT. This encodes CASSRQAFNTEAFF. Using reference TRBV19 and TRBJ1-1 for the parts outside the CDR3, the full variable domain is DGGITQSPKYLFRKEGQNVTLSCEQNLNHDAMYWYRQDPGQGLRLIYYSQIVNDFQKGDIAEGYSVSREKKESFPLTVTSAQKNPTAFYLCASSRQAFNTEAFFGQGTRLTVV.

The chain couples TRBV4-1 to TRBJ1-1; D gene unclear. Germline CDR1 and CDR2: MGHRA and YSYEKL. The CDR3 length is 15 residues. Trimming removed 0 bases at V and 0 bases at J, with 8 bases between. Here the CDR3 reads CASSQDGNMNTEAFF. The CDR3 coding sequence is TGCGCCAGCAGCCAAGATGGAAATATGAACACTGAAGCTTTCTTT.

This chain joins TRBV2 and TRBJ2-2, with D possibly TRBD1 on 5 matching bases. Germline assignment: CDR1 SNHLY and CDR2 FYNNEI. CDR3 length: 15 amino acids. Trimming took off 4 bases at V and 1 base at J, with 10 bases between the two ends. The chain's CDR3 is CASSGQGMNTGELFF. The DNA for the CDR3 is TGTGCCAGCAGTGGGCAGGGCATGAACACCGGGGAGCTGTTTTTT.

This chain joins TRBV3-1 and TRBJ1-1, with D hard to call. Trimming removed 0 bases from V and 13 bases from J, with 9 bases in between. The CDR3 runs 11 residues. Germline V gene lookup returns CDR1 LGHDT and CDR2 YNNKEL (reference sequence). The CDR3 nucleotides are TGTGCCAGCAGCCAAGATAGGCGGTGTTTCTTT. This gives the protein CASSQDRRCFF.

The chain has TRBV20-1 and TRBJ1-2; 9 bases align to TRBD1. The germline CDR1 and CDR2 sequences are DFQATT and SNEGSKA (reference sequence). V shed 3 bases, J shed 1 base, and the junction held 3 bases outside the gene matches. This CDR3 spans 14 amino acids. In DNA, the CDR3 is TGCAGTGCTAGTGGGACAGGGATTAACTATGGCTACACCTTC. This sequence encodes CSASGTGINYGYTF.

The V gene is TRBV6-2 or TRBV6-3, the J gene TRBJ2-7, with TRBD1 identical over 7 bases. The germline CDR1 and CDR2 sequences are MNHEY and SVGEGT. V gave up 8 bases and J gave up 3 bases; unmatched junction bases: 7. This CDR3 has 13 amino acids. DNA for the CDR3: TGTGCCAGCTCCCCGGACAGGTTCTACGAGCAGTACTTC. Its translation is CASSPDRFYEQYF.

This clonotype was counted only a few times. The CDR3 nucleotides read TGTGCCAGCAGCCCAGGGACTAGCGGGAAGAGCTCCTACAATGAGCAGTTCTTC. Its protein product is CASSPGTSGKSSYNEQFF. This chain uses TRBV7-6 with TRBJ2-1; 13 positions match TRBD2. Per germline, CDR1 SGHVS and CDR2 FNYEAQ. V trimming: 5 bases; J trimming: 0 bases; junction bases outside the gene matches: 7. The CDR3 sequence is 18 residues long.